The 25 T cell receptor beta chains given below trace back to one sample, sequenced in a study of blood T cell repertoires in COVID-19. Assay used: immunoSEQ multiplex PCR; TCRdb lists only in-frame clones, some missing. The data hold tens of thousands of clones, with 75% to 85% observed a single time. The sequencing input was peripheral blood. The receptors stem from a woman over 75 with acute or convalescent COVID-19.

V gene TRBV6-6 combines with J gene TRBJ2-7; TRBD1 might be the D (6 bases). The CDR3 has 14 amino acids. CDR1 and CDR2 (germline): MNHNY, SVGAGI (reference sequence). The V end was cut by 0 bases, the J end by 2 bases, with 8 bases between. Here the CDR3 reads CASSYSTGTYEQYF. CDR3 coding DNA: TGTGCCAGCAGTTACTCGACAGGAACCTACGAGCAGTACTTC.

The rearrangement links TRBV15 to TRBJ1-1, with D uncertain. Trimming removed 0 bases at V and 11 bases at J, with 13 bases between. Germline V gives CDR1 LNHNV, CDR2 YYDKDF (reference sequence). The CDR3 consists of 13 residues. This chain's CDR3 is CATSRDEEVGAFF. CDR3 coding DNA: TGTGCCACCAGCAGAGATGAGGAGGTCGGGGCTTTCTTT.

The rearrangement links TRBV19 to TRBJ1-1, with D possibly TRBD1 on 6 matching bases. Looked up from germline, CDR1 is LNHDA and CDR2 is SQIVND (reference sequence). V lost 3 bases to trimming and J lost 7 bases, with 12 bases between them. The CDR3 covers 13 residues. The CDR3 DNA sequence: TGTGCCAGTAGTATCATCAGGGGTGGTGAAGCTTTCTTT. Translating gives CASSIIRGGEAFF. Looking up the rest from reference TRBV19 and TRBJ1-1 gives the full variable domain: DGGITQSPKYLFRKEGQNVTLSCEQNLNHDAMYWYRQDPGQGLRLIYYSQIVNDFQKGDIAEGYSVSREKKESFPLTVTSAQKNPTAFYLCASSIIRGGEAFFGQGTRLTVV.

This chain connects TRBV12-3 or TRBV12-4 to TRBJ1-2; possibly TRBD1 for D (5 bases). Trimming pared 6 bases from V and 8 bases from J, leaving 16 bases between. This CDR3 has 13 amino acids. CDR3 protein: CASSPILTVGYTF. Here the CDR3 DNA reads TGTGCCAGCAGCCCGATTTTGACAGTCGGCTACACCTTC.

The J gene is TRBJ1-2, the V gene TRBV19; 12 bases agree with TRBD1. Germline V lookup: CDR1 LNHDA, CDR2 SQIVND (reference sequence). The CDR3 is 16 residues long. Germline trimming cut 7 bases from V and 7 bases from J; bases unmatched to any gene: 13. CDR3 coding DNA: TGTGCCAGTACCCCGGGACAGGGGGCTCTTTATCGTGGCTACACCTTC. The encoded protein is CASTPGQGALYRGYTF. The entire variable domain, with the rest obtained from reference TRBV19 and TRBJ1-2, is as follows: DGGITQSPKYLFRKEGQNVTLSCEQNLNHDAMYWYRQDPGQGLRLIYYSQIVNDFQKGDIAEGYSVSREKKESFPLTVTSAQKNPTAFYLCASTPGQGALYRGYTFGSGTRLTVV.

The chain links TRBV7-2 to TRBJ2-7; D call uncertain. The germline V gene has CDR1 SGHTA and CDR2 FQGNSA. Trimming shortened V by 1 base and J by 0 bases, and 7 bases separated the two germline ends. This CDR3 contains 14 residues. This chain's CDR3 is CASSLVQDSYEQYF. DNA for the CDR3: TGTGCCAGCAGCTTAGTCCAGGACTCCTACGAGCAGTACTTC.

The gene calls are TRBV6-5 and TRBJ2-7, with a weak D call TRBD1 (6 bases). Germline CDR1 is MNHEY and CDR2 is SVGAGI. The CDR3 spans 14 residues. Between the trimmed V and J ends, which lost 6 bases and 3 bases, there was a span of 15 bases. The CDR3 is CASRSGTFDYEQYF. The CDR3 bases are TGTGCCAGCAGGTCCGGGACATTCGACTACGAGCAGTACTTC.

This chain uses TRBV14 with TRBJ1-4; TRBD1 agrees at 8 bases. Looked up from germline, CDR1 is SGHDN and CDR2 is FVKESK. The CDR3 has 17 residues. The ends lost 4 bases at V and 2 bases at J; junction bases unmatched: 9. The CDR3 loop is CASSRMTGAATNEKLFF. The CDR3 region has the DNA TGTGCCAGCAGCCGGATGACAGGGGCAGCGACTAATGAAAAACTGTTTTTT.

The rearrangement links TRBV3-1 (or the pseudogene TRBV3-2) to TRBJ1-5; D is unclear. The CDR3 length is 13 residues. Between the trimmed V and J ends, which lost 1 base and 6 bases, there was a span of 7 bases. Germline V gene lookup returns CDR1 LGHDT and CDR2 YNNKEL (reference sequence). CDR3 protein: CASSQVRGQPQHF. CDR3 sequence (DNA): TGTGCCAGCAGCCAAGTTCGGGGTCAGCCCCAGCATTTT.

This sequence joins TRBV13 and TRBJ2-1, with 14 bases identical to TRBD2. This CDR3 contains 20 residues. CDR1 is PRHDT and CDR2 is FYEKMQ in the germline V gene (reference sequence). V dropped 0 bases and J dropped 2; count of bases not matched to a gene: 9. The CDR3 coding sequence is TGTGCCAGCAGCTTAGGGCTTGGGACTAGCGGGGGCCTTACCTACAATGAGCAGTTCTTC. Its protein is CASSLGLGTSGGLTYNEQFF.

In DNA form, the CDR3 reads TGTGCCAGCAGCTCTTGGACTAGCGGGAACAATGAGCAGTTCTTC. This gives the protein CASSSWTSGNNEQFF. This chain links TRBV7-2 with TRBJ2-1, with TRBD2 identical over 12 bases. The length of the CDR3 is 15 residues. The trim removed 4 bases at V and 5 bases at J, leaving 3 bases unmatched. Germline V gene data show CDR1 as SGHTA and CDR2 as FQGNSA.

CDR3 loop: CASRPPPRLGNEQFF. The CDR3 DNA is TGTGCCAGCAGACCACCACCTAGGTTGGGCAATGAGCAGTTCTTC. This sequence joins TRBV7-9 and TRBJ2-1; no clear D gene. The germline V gene encodes CDR1 SEHNR and CDR2 FQNEAQ (reference sequence). There are 15 residues in the CDR3. The V gene lost 6 bases and the J gene lost 6 bases, with 18 bases spanning the gap.

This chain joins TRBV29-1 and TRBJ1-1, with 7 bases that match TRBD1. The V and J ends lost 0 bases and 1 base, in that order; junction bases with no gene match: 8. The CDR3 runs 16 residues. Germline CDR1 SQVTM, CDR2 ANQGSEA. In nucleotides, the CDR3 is TGCAGCGTTGAAGATCCGGCGGGACAGTGGAACACTGAAGCTTTCTTT. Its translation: CSVEDPAGQWNTEAFF.

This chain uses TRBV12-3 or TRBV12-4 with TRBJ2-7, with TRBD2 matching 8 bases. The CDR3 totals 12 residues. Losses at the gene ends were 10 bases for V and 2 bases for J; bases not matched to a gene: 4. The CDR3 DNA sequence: TGTGCCACCGGGAGGGGGGCCTACGAGCAGTACTTC. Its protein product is CATGRGAYEQYF.

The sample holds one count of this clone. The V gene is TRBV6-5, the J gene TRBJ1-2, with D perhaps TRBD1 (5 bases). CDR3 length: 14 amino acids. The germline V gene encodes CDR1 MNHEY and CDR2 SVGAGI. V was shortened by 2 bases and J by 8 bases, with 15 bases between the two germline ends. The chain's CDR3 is CASSYAGRVEGYTF. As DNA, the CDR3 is TGTGCCAGCAGTTACGCAGGGAGGGTAGAGGGCTACACCTTC.

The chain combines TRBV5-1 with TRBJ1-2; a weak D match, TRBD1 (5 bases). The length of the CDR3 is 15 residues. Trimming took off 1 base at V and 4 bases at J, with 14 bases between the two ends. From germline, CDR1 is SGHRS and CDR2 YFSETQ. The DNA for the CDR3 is TGCGCCAGCAGCTTGACGGGGGAGTCAGTCTATGGCTACACCTTC. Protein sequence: CASSLTGESVYGYTF.

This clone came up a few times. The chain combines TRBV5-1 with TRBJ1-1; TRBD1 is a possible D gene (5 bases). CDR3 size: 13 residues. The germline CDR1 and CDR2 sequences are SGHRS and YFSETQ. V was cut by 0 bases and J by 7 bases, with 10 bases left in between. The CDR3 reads CASSLVGGNEAFF. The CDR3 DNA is TGCGCCAGCAGCTTGGTGGGGGGGAATGAAGCTTTCTTT.

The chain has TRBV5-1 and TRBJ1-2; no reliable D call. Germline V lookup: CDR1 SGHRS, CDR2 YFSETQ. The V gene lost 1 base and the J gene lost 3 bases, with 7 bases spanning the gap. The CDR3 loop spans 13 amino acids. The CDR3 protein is CASSLSRYYGYTF. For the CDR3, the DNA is TGCGCCAGCAGCTTGTCCAGGTACTATGGCTACACCTTC. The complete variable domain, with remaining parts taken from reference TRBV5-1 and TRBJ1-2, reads KAGVTQTPRYLIKTRGQQVTLSCSPISGHRSVSWYQQTPGQGLQFLFEYFSETQRNKGNFPGRFSGRQFSNSRSEMNVSTLELGDSALYLCASSLSRYYGYTFGSGTRLTVV.

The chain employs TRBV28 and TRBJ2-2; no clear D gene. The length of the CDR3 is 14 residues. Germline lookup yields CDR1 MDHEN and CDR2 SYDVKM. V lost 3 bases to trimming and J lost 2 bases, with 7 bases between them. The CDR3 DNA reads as TGTGCCAGCAGTTTGGAGAGAAACACCGGGGAGCTGTTTTTT. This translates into CASSLERNTGELFF.

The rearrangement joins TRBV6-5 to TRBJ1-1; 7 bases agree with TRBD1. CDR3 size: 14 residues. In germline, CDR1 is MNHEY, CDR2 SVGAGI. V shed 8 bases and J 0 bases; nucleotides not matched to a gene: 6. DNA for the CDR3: TGTGCCAGCCCCAGGGACAGTTTGAACACTGAAGCTTTCTTT. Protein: CASPRDSLNTEAFF.

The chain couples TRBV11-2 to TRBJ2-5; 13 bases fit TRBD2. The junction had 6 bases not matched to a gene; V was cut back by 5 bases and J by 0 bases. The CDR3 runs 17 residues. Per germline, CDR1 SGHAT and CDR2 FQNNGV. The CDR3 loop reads CASSRGTSGTYQETQYF. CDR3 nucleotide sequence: TGTGCCAGCAGCCGTGGGACTAGCGGGACCTACCAAGAGACCCAGTACTTC.

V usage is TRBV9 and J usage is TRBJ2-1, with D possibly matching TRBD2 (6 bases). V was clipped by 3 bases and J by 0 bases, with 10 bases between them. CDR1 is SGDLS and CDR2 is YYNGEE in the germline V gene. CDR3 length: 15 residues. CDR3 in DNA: TGTGCCAGCAGCGCGGGACTTGACTCCTACAATGAGCAGTTCTTC. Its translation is CASSAGLDSYNEQFF.

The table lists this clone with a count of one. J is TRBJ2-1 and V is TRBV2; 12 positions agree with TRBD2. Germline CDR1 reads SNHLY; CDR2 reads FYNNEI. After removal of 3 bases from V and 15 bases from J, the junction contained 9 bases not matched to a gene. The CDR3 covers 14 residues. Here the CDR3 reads CASSEERLAGVTFF. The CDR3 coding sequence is TGTGCCAGCAGTGAGGAGAGACTAGCGGGGGTAACGTTCTTC.

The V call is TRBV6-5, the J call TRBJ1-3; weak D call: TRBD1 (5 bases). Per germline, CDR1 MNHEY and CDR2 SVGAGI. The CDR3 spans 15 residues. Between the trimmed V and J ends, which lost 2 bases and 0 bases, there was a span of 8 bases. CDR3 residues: CASSYGALSGNTIYF. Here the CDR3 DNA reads TGTGCCAGCAGTTACGGGGCGCTCTCTGGAAACACCATATATTTT.

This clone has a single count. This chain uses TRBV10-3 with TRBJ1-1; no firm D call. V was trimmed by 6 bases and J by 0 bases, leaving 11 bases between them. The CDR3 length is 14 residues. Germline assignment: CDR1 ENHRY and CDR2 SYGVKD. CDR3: CAISAQVMNTEAFF. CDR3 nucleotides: TGTGCCATCAGCGCGCAGGTGATGAACACTGAAGCTTTCTTT.